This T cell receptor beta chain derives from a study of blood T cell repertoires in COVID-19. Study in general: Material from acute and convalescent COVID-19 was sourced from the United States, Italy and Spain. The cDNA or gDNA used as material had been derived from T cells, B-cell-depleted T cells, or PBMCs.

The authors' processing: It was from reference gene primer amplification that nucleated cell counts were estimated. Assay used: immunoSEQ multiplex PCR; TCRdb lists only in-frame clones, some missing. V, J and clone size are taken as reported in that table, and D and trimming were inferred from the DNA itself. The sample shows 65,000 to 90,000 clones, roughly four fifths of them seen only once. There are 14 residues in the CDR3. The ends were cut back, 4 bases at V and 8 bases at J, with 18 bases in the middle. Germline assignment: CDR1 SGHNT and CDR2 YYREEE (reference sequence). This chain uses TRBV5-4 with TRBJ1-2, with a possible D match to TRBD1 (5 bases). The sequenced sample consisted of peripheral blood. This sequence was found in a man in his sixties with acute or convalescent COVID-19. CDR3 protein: CASSPSGRAEGYTF. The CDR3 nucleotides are TGTGCCAGCAGCCCGTCAGGGCGCGCGGAGGGCTACACCTTC.